Listed below are T cell receptor beta chains from one sample, sequenced in a study of blood T cell repertoires in COVID-19. Sequenced by immunoSEQ multiplex PCR; TCRdb stores in-frame clones only, minus some. The repertoire holds about 250,000 clones, with over 75% as singletons. Sequencing was done on a sample of PBMCs or T cells enriched from blood (not recorded which). The receptors derive from a young woman who had recovered from COVID-19. Each CDR3 is given with its conserved first and last residue. The order of the fields is clone size, V gene, J gene, CDR3 protein. Rows may omit the clone size; those that give it use once, few, many or a size class.

NA	TRBV28	TRBJ2-7	CASSPGGYEQYF
NA	TRBV3-1/TRBV3-2	TRBJ2-2	CASSLQGVRELFF
NA	TRBV28	TRBJ2-3	CASSLGRGIRTDTQYF
NA	TRBV11-2	TRBJ1-6	CASSLEGQQNSPLHF
NA	TRBV5-1	TRBJ1-2	CASSLNSQYGYTF
once	TRBV19	TRBJ1-3	CASSMQAGNTIYF
NA	TRBV7-3	TRBJ2-1	CASSESGGGYYNEQFF
NA	TRBV6-5	TRBJ1-4	CASSYSGGGMNEKLFF
few	TRBV5-8	TRBJ1-2	CASSLHRAYGYTF
NA	TRBV5-1	TRBJ1-1	CASSLGVNTEAFF
NA	TRBV14	TRBJ2-7	CASSDNRDRPFEQYF
NA	TRBV5-1	TRBJ1-4	CASGATVNEKLFF
once	TRBV5-5	TRBJ2-1	CASSWGGDYNEQFF
once	TRBV27	TRBJ1-4	CASRWGVGEKLFF
NA	TRBV5-1	TRBJ2-3	CASSVAGLDTQYF
NA	TRBV6-5	TRBJ2-7	CASSPTPGQNYEQYF
NA	TRBV11-2	TRBJ1-1	CASSLEGRVTDTEAFF
NA	TRBV15	TRBJ1-6	CATSIEPGPGNSPLHF
NA	TRBV10-2	TRBJ2-3	CASSLFDHERDTQYF
NA	TRBV5-4	TRBJ1-4	CASSLGQALTNEKLFF
few	TRBV7-9	TRBJ2-7	CASSPRTGNSYEQYF
NA	TRBV7-2	TRBJ1-1	CASSSPLHGGAGEAFF
NA	TRBV4-1	TRBJ1-6	CASSQDQVRVNAPLHF
NA	TRBV4-2	TRBJ1-1	CASSQGRTENTEAFF
NA	TRBV28	TRBJ2-7	CASSFMSGQYF
NA	TRBV6-4	TRBJ1-1	CASSDSGQGFKEAFF
NA	TRBV6-5	TRBJ1-3	CASTGQGARPIYF
NA	TRBV11-2	TRBJ2-3	CASSPRQGTDTQYF
NA	TRBV3-1/TRBV3-2	TRBJ2-7	CASSQDLASGDGYEQYF
NA	TRBV5-1	TRBJ2-3	CASSGRTGRTDTQYF
NA	TRBV30	TRBJ2-3	CAWDLGGGGGDTQYF
NA	TRBV5-1	TRBJ1-2	CASTPGGLGYGYTF
NA	TRBV5-1	TRBJ2-3	CASSWLAGTDTQYF
NA	TRBV5-6	TRBJ1-1	CASSFGGRYTEAFF
NA	TRBV2	TRBJ2-2	CASSYTMDRGLRTGELFF
NA	TRBV5-6	TRBJ2-3	CASSKPRGGDIDTQYF
NA	TRBV11-1	TRBJ2-7	CASSHRQGTFYEQYF
NA	TRBV30	TRBJ1-3	CAWSKGQDAGNTIYF
NA	TRBV5-4	TRBJ1-4	CASSYSTSTNEKLFF
NA	TRBV30	TRBJ2-5	CAWSDGLFQETQYF
NA	TRBV6-1	TRBJ1-6	CASRVSGANSPLHF
NA	TRBV19	TRBJ1-5	CASSWTQFSNQPQHF
NA	TRBV2	TRBJ1-1	CASSRDRRTEAFF
NA	TRBV28	TRBJ2-1	CASSSGSGGRHSYNEQFF
NA	TRBV15	TRBJ1-2	CATSRDSQAYGYTF
NA	TRBV5-1	TRBJ1-2	CASSLVGGAPIMDGYTF
NA	TRBV11-2	TRBJ1-1	CASSSRDRNTEAFF
NA	TRBV4-2	TRBJ2-1	CASSQDRLAGEYNEQFF
NA	TRBV5-1	TRBJ2-1	CASRGGRFSYNEQFF
NA	TRBV28	TRBJ2-5	CASSFGGGQETQYF
NA	TRBV7-3	TRBJ2-7	CASLAGGLYEQYF
NA	TRBV5-1	TRBJ2-7	CASNTGGGYEQYF
NA	TRBV7-2	TRBJ2-3	CASSYNRVDTQYF
NA	TRBV6-5	TRBJ1-2	CASRGTLQLSYGYTF